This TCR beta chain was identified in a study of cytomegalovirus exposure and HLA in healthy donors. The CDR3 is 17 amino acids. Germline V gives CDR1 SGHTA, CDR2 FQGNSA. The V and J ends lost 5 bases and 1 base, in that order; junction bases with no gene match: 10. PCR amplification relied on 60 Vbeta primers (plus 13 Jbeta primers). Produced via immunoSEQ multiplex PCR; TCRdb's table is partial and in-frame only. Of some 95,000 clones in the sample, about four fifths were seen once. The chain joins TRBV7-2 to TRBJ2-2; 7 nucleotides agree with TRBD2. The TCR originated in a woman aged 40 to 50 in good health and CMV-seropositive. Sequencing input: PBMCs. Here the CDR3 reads CASSVRAGTKNTGELFF. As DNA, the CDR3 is TGTGCCAGCAGCGTAAGGGCGGGGACTAAGAACACCGGGGAGCTGTTTTTT. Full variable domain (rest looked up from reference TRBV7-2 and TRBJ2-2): GAGVSQSPSNKVTEKGKDVELRCDPISGHTALYWYRQSLGQGLEFLIYFQGNSAPDKSGLPSDRFSAERTGGSVSTLTIQRTQQEDSAVYLCASSVRAGTKNTGELFFGEGSRLTVL.